One sample yielded the 31 T cell receptor beta chains listed below, sequenced in a study of blood T cell repertoires in COVID-19. Sequenced by immunoSEQ multiplex PCR; TCRdb stores in-frame clones only, minus some. Here the sample spans about 410,000 clones, roughly 88% being singletons. The sample comprised peripheral blood. These receptors originate from a woman in her 30s with active or convalescent COVID-19.

This chain links TRBV11-2 with TRBJ2-3, with unresolved D. The CDR3 runs to 14 residues. Germline assignment: CDR1 SGHAT and CDR2 FQNNGV. V lost 5 bases and J lost 4, with 13 bases in between. The CDR3 nucleotides read TGTGCCAGCAGCCCTACCCTTGGTCCAGATACGCAGTATTTT. It specifies CASSPTLGPDTQYF.

The CDR3 DNA is TGTGCCAGCCGAAGGGACAGTCGCTACGAGCAGTACTTC. This translates into CASRRDSRYEQYF. The genes are TRBV18 and TRBJ2-7, with 7 bases identical to TRBD1. V lost 8 bases and J lost 3; bases outside the gene matches: 7. The germline V gene encodes CDR1 KGHSH and CDR2 LQKENI. The CDR3 has 13 residues.

This clone has more than one count but fewer than ten. V gene TRBV10-2 combines with J gene TRBJ2-7; possibly TRBD1 for D (6 bases). Germline V lookup: CDR1 WSHSY, CDR2 SAAADI. The ends were cut back, 0 bases at V and 0 bases at J, with 9 bases in the middle. This CDR3 region has 15 residues. Here the CDR3 reads CASSESDSRSYEQYF. In DNA form, the CDR3 reads TGCGCCAGCAGTGAGTCGGACAGCCGCTCCTACGAGCAGTACTTC.

The genes are TRBV5-4 and TRBJ2-3; 9 positions match TRBD1. CDR3 size: 16 residues. Trimming cost V 4 bases and J 4 bases; bases outside gene matches: 10. Per germline, CDR1 SGHNT and CDR2 YYREEE (reference sequence). As DNA, the CDR3 is TGTGCCAGCAGCCCTAGACAGGGGGGCGGCGCAGATACGCAGTATTTT. Translated, it gives CASSPRQGGGADTQYF.

This clone was observed a handful of times. This sequence joins TRBV6-5 and TRBJ1-5, with D maybe TRBD1 (5 bases). V lost 7 bases and J 2 bases, leaving 15 bases between the germline ends. The CDR3 loop spans 15 amino acids. CDR1 and CDR2 from the germline V gene are MNHEY and SVGAGI. DNA of the CDR3: TGTGCCAGCACCTTAGGGGTATTGGGCAATCAGCCCCAGCATTTT. Its protein product is CASTLGVLGNQPQHF.

The rearrangement joins TRBV7-9 to TRBJ2-3; 10 nucleotides line up with TRBD2. This CDR3 region has 16 residues. Germline V lookup: CDR1 SEHNR, CDR2 FQNEAQ (reference sequence). V trimming: 4 bases; J trimming: 1 base; junction bases outside the gene matches: 5. The CDR3 spells CASSSTLAGGTDTQYF. CDR3 coding DNA: TGTGCCAGCAGCTCCACCCTAGCGGGGGGCACAGATACGCAGTATTTT.

CDR3: CASSLARTGGGEKLFF. The CDR3 DNA is TGTGCCAGCAGCTTAGCCCGGACAGGGGGAGGTGAAAAACTGTTTTTT. This chain links TRBV7-9 with TRBJ1-4; 10 bases map to TRBD1. V lost 0 bases and J lost 7; bases outside the gene matches: 5. This CDR3 region has 16 residues. Germline V lookup: CDR1 SEHNR, CDR2 FQNEAQ (reference sequence).

This chain uses TRBV20-1 with TRBJ2-7, with D unresolved. V lost 3 bases and J 0 bases, leaving 12 bases between the germline ends. In germline, CDR1 is DFQATT, CDR2 SNEGSKA (reference sequence). CDR3 length equals 14 residues. The CDR3, as DNA: TGCAGTGCTAGTCCAACTTCCCTCTCCTACGAGCAGTACTTC. This translates into CSASPTSLSYEQYF.

The chain uses TRBV7-2 and TRBJ1-2; tentatively, D is TRBD1 (5 bases). From germline, CDR1 is SGHTA and CDR2 FQGNSA. Trimming removed 4 bases at V and 4 bases at J, with 10 bases between. The CDR3 contains 13 residues. CDR3 loop: CASSSRQSYGYTF. CDR3 DNA: TGTGCCAGCAGCTCGCGACAGAGCTATGGCTACACCTTC.

The chain has TRBV6-5 and TRBJ1-6; 7 bases are a match to TRBD1. In germline, CDR1 is MNHEY, CDR2 SVGAGI. The CDR3 length is 15 residues. V shed 6 bases and J 5 bases; nucleotides not matched to a gene: 7. The CDR3 nucleotides read TGTGCCAGCAGCCGACAGGACAGGAATAATTCACCCCTCCACTTT. Amino acids: CASSRQDRNNSPLHF.

This clone was detected a few times. The rearrangement uses TRBV25-1 and TRBJ1-1; 10 bases align to TRBD1. V shed 4 bases, J shed 3 bases, and the junction held 5 bases outside the gene matches. In germline, CDR1 is MGHDK, CDR2 SYGVNS. The CDR3 covers 15 residues. The chain's CDR3 is CASSGAGTGDTEAFF. The DNA of the CDR3 is TGTGCCAGCAGTGGTGCCGGGACAGGGGACACTGAAGCTTTCTTT.

The chain employs TRBV7-8 and TRBJ2-7, with 7 bases identical to TRBD1. V lost 1 base, J lost 3 bases, and 6 bases stayed unmatched. The germline gives CDR1 SGHVS, CDR2 FQNEAQ. The length of the CDR3 is 15 residues. As DNA, the CDR3 is TGTGCCAGCAGCTTAGGACAGGGTCTTTTCTACGAGCAGTACTTC. It translates to CASSLGQGLFYEQYF.

This chain uses TRBV19 with TRBJ1-4, with TRBD1 matching over 7 bases. The V segment lost 6 bases and the J segment 4 bases; nucleotides outside the gene matches: 5. Germline V lookup: CDR1 LNHDA, CDR2 SQIVND (reference sequence). This CDR3 region has 14 residues. The CDR3 nucleotides are TGTGCCAGTAGAACGGGACAGAATAATGAAAAACTGTTTTTT. Translating gives CASRTGQNNEKLFF.

The gene calls are TRBV27 and TRBJ2-7; a possible D gene is TRBD1 (5 bases). Germline-derived CDR1 and CDR2 are MNHEY and SMNVEV (reference sequence). The V end was cut by 5 bases, the J end by 4 bases, with 27 bases between. The CDR3 has 18 amino acids. The CDR3 region is CASSLSLTDQGPGYEQYF. CDR3 nucleotide sequence: TGTGCCAGCAGTCTCTCCCTGACCGATCAGGGCCCAGGGTACGAGCAGTACTTC.

The chain links TRBV11-1 to TRBJ2-2; 8 bases align to TRBD2. The junction had 5 bases not matched to a gene; V was cut back by 5 bases and J by 3 bases. This CDR3 comprises 15 residues. Germline V gene sequence: CDR1 SGHAT, CDR2 FQDESV (reference sequence). The CDR3 bases are TGTGCCAGCAGCCCGGGGGGGCAGGACACCGGGGAGCTGTTTTTT. Amino acid sequence: CASSPGGQDTGELFF. The complete variable domain, with remaining parts taken from reference TRBV11-1 and TRBJ2-2, reads EAEVAQSPRYKITEKSQAVAFWCDPISGHATLYWYRQILGQGPELLVQFQDESVVDDSQLPKDRFSAERLKGVDSTLKIQPAELGDSAMYLCASSPGGQDTGELFFGEGSRLTVL.

The V call is TRBV27, the J call TRBJ2-5; tentatively, D is TRBD1 (5 bases). The CDR3 is 14 residues long. The V end lost 5 bases, the J end lost 5 bases, and 15 bases lay between the germline ends. Germline V gives CDR1 MNHEY, CDR2 SMNVEV (reference sequence). The DNA for the CDR3 is TGTGCCAGCAGTAGGGGAACTTTCGGGGAGACCCAGTACTTC. This gives the protein CASSRGTFGETQYF.

This sequence joins TRBV7-8 and TRBJ1-1; TRBD1 aligns across 7 bases. The germline V gene encodes CDR1 SGHVS and CDR2 FQNEAQ. CDR3 length: 14 amino acids. The ends lost 5 bases at V and 5 bases at J; junction bases unmatched: 8. CDR3 nucleotides: TGTGCCAGCAGCGCCAATTCAGGGGGGACTGAAGCTTTCTTT. Protein: CASSANSGGTEAFF.

The chain joins TRBV30 to TRBJ1-1, with D hard to call. Germline V gene lookup returns CDR1 GTSNPN and CDR2 SVGIG (reference sequence). CDR3 length: 14 residues. V was trimmed by 5 bases and J by 1 base, leaving 14 bases between them. In DNA, the CDR3 is TGTGCCTGGGAAGAAGGCAGAGGGAACACTGAAGCTTTCTTT. Its translation is CAWEEGRGNTEAFF.

The table lists this clone with a count of one. This sequence joins TRBV27 and TRBJ2-7, with D possibly TRBD1 on 6 matching bases. The ends were cut back, 5 bases at V and 2 bases at J, with 10 bases in the middle. The CDR3 sequence is 13 residues long. Per germline, CDR1 MNHEY and CDR2 SMNVEV (reference sequence). CDR3 amino acids: CASSPQGTYEQYF. The CDR3, as DNA: TGTGCCAGCAGTCCACAGGGTACCTACGAGCAGTACTTC.

This chain's CDR3 is CSVTYIRTDNQPQHF. DNA of the CDR3: TGCAGCGTGACCTACATACGGACAGACAATCAGCCCCAGCATTTT. The chain links TRBV29-1 to TRBJ1-5; D is perhaps TRBD1 (6 bases). Trimming removed 6 bases at V and 3 bases at J, with 18 bases between. The CDR3 runs 15 residues. Germline V gene data show CDR1 as SQVTM and CDR2 as ANQGSEA.

This chain links TRBV6-5 with TRBJ1-1; 7 positions match TRBD1. Germline loops: CDR1 MNHEY, CDR2 SVGAGI. The CDR3 loop spans 14 amino acids. The V gene end was trimmed by 2 bases and the J gene end by 7 bases; junction bases not matched to a gene: 7. The CDR3 region has the DNA TGTGCCAGCAGTTACGCAACAGGGGTAGGTGAAGCTTTCTTT. As protein: CASSYATGVGEAFF.

The chain combines TRBV3-1 (or the pseudogene TRBV3-2) with TRBJ1-2, with D perhaps TRBD1 (5 bases). The CDR3 extends over 13 amino acids. Trimming removed 1 base at V and 8 bases at J, with 11 bases between. Germline V lookup: CDR1 LGHDT, CDR2 YNNKEL (reference sequence). The CDR3 spells CASSQGGEGGYTF. The DNA of the CDR3 is TGTGCCAGCAGCCAAGGAGGGGAGGGCGGCTACACCTTC.

The V call is TRBV2, the J call TRBJ2-5; perhaps TRBD2 as D (5 bases). CDR3 size: 13 residues. CDR1 is SNHLY and CDR2 is FYNNEI in the germline V gene. The V and J ends lost 2 bases and 5 bases respectively, with 9 bases between them. The CDR3 loop is CASSESSLETQYF. For the CDR3, the DNA is TGTGCCAGCAGTGAATCTAGCTTGGAGACCCAGTACTTC.

V usage is TRBV14 and J usage is TRBJ1-2, with a tentative D call TRBD1 (5 bases). V was cut by 2 bases and J by 3 bases, with 13 bases left in between. CDR1 and CDR2 (germline): SGHDN, FVKESK. This CDR3 spans 15 amino acids. In nucleotides, the CDR3 is TGTGCCAGCAGCCAAACCCAGGGATTTGACTATGGCTACACCTTC. It translates to CASSQTQGFDYGYTF.

The genes are TRBV6-1 and TRBJ1-5; weak D call: TRBD1 (5 bases). Trimming cost V 1 base and J 0 bases, with 10 bases left between them. CDR1 is MNHNS, CDR2 SASEGT, per germline. CDR3 length: 16 residues. The CDR3 reads CASSEGGGYSNQPQHF. The CDR3 coding sequence is TGTGCCAGCAGTGAAGGCGGGGGATATAGCAATCAGCCCCAGCATTTT.

The chain combines TRBV25-1 with TRBJ2-1; 12 positions match TRBD2. Germline trimming cut 3 bases from V and 4 bases from J; bases unmatched to any gene: 7. CDR1 and CDR2 from the germline V gene are MGHDK and SYGVNS. The CDR3 runs to 17 residues. CDR3 in DNA: TGTGCCAGCAGTGATACCCTAGCGGGAGGGGGGTACAATGAGCAGTTCTTC. Residues: CASSDTLAGGGYNEQFF.

The chain couples TRBV7-9 to TRBJ1-1; D not resolved. CDR1 SEHNR and CDR2 FQNEAQ come from the germline V gene (reference sequence). V lost 1 base, J lost 4 bases, and 19 bases lay in between. The CDR3 length is 17 residues. Here the CDR3 DNA reads TGTGCCAGCAGCTTAGAGTCAGAGCGGTCATTGAGCACTGAAGCTTTCTTT. Its translation: CASSLESERSLSTEAFF.

The gene calls are TRBV6-5 and TRBJ2-7, with 10 nucleotides matching TRBD1. V dropped 7 bases and J dropped 2; count of bases not matched to a gene: 5. Germline CDR1 is MNHEY and CDR2 is SVGAGI. CDR3 size: 14 residues. The CDR3 reads CASTSDRGAYEQYF. The CDR3 DNA reads as TGTGCCAGCACCTCGGACAGGGGGGCCTACGAGCAGTACTTC.

CDR3 sequence reads: CASRLAGGTGELFF. The CDR3, as DNA: TGCGCCAGCAGACTAGCGGGGGGCACCGGGGAGCTGTTTTTT. This chain connects TRBV10-2 to TRBJ2-2; 12 bases fit TRBD2. The CDR3 runs to 14 residues. CDR1 and CDR2 from the germline V gene are WSHSY and SAAADI. The V and J ends lost 6 bases and 4 bases, in that order; junction bases with no gene match: 0.

The chain couples TRBV6-5 to TRBJ1-2; D remains ambiguous. The germline V gene encodes CDR1 MNHEY and CDR2 SVGAGI. V was pared by 3 bases and J by 2 bases, with 10 bases between. The CDR3 covers 14 residues. CDR3 DNA sequence: TGTGCCAGCAGTTATTCCCAGAGGAACTATGGCTACACCTTC. This encodes CASSYSQRNYGYTF.

V gene TRBV9 combines with J gene TRBJ1-2; 7 nucleotides line up with TRBD1. From germline, CDR1 is SGDLS and CDR2 YYNGEE. The CDR3 loop spans 14 amino acids. After removal of 4 bases from V and 6 bases from J, the junction contained 9 bases not matched to a gene. This CDR3 reads CASSPRRGLDGYTF. CDR3 DNA: TGTGCCAGCAGCCCGCGGAGGGGGCTGGATGGCTACACCTTC.